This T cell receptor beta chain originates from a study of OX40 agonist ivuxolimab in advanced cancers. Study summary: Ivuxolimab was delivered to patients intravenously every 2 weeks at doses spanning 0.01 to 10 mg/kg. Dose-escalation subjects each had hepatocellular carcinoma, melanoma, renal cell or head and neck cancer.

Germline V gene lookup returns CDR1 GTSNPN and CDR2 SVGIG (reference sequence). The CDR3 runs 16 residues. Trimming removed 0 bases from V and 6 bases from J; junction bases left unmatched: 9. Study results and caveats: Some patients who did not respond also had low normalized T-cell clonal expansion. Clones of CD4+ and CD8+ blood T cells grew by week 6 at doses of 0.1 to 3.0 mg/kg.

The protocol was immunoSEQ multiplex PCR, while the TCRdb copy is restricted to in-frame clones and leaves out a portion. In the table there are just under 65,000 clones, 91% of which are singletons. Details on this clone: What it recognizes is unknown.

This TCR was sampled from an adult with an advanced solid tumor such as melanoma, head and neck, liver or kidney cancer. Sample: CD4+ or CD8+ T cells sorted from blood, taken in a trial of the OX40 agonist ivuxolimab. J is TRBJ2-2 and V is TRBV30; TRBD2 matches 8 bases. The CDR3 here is CAWSVRTSLFAGELFF. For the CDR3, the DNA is TGTGCCTGGAGTGTACGGACTAGCCTATTCGCCGGGGAGCTGTTTTTT.